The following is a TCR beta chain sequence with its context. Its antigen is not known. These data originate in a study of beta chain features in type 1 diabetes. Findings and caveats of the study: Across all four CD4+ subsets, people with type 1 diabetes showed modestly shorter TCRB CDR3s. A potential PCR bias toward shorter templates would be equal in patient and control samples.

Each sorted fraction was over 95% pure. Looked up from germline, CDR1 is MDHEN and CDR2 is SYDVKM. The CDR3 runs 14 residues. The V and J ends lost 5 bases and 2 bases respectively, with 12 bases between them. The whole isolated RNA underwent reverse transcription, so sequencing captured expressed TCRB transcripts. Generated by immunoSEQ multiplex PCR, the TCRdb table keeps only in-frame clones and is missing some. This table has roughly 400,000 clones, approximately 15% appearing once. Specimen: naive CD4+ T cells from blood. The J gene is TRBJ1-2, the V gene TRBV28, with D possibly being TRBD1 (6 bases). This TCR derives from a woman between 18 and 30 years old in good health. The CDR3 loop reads CASSAPGQNYGYTF. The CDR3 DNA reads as TGTGCCAGCAGTGCGCCTGGACAGAACTATGGCTACACCTTC.